The clone carrying this TCR beta chain was recorded only once. V lost 3 bases and J 1 base, leaving 7 bases between the germline ends. This CDR3 contains 13 residues. This record comes from a study of blood T cell repertoires in COVID-19. Using immunoSEQ multiplex PCR, the repertoire was profiled, and TCRdb retains in-frame clones only, with some absent. The sample lists 350,000 to 400,000 clones; about 90% were seen once. Sequenced material: PBMCs or T cells enriched from blood (not recorded which). The chain recombines TRBV12-3 or TRBV12-4 with TRBJ2-7; D gene ambiguous. The sequence was collected from a young woman who had recovered from COVID-19. The DNA for the CDR3 is TGTGCCAGCAGTTTCGCAGAATCCTACGAGCAGTACTTC. This gives the protein CASSFAESYEQYF.